These 15 T cell receptor beta chains share one sample of origin, sequenced in a study of blood T cell repertoires in COVID-19. Libraries were prepared by immunoSEQ multiplex PCR; TCRdb keeps only in-frame clonotypes and omits some of them. The table lists roughly 250,000 clones, approximately 79% of them singletons. Sequenced: peripheral blood. The source of these receptors is a woman aged 40 to 50 with active or convalescent COVID-19.

The V and J genes are TRBV30 and TRBJ2-3; D is unclear. With 0 bases removed from V and 7 bases from J, the gap between germline ends came to 11 bases. The CDR3 length is 13 residues. Germline V gives CDR1 GTSNPN, CDR2 SVGIG (reference sequence). CDR3 DNA: TGTGCCTGGAGTGTCGGTCCCCCGAATACGCAGTATTTT. Protein product: CAWSVGPPNTQYF.

This chain connects TRBV6-5 to TRBJ1-1; 7 nucleotides align to TRBD1. The CDR3 covers 13 residues. The germline V gene has CDR1 MNHEY and CDR2 SVGAGI. The junction had 6 bases not matched to a gene; V was cut back by 10 bases and J by 1 base. CDR3 sequence reads: CATETGQNTEAFF. As DNA, the CDR3 is TGTGCCACCGAGACAGGGCAGAACACTGAAGCTTTCTTT.

The chain couples TRBV3-1 (or the pseudogene TRBV3-2) to TRBJ2-3; D is possibly TRBD1 (6 bases). The CDR3 covers 15 residues. Germline-derived CDR1 and CDR2 are LGHDT and YNNKEL (reference sequence). Trimming took off 3 bases at V and 2 bases at J, with 12 bases between the two ends. The CDR3 DNA follows: TGTGCCAGCAGCCAGATGGGGGCCCTCACAGATACGCAGTATTTT. It yields the protein CASSQMGALTDTQYF.

The chain couples TRBV7-3 to TRBJ2-5, with 12 bases lining up with TRBD2. The CDR3 runs 16 residues. Germline V CDR1 and CDR2: SGHTA, FQGTGA. The trim removed 6 bases at V and 3 bases at J, leaving 8 bases unmatched. The CDR3 reads CASSLEASGGEETQYF. The CDR3, as DNA: TGTGCCAGCAGTTTGGAGGCTAGCGGGGGGGAAGAGACCCAGTACTTC.

V and J are TRBV6-5 and TRBJ1-6; TRBD1 might be the D (5 bases). CDR3 length: 16 amino acids. Trimming stripped 2 bases from V and 6 bases from J, with 14 bases between. Germline V gene sequence: CDR1 MNHEY, CDR2 SVGAGI. The CDR3 bases are TGTGCCAGCAGTTACAAGGGGCCAGGCCGTAATTCACCCCTCCACTTT. Its translation is CASSYKGPGRNSPLHF.

The chain uses TRBV19 and TRBJ2-6; 8 bases map to TRBD1. The CDR3 consists of 14 residues. Germline V gives CDR1 LNHDA, CDR2 SQIVND (reference sequence). J lost 5 bases, V lost 7 bases, and 4 bases had no gene match. CDR3 DNA: TGTGCCAGTAAGGGACAGGCGAGGGCCAACGTCCTGACTTTC. Translation: CASKGQARANVLTF.

This clone was seen more than once but under ten times. This chain joins TRBV23-1 and TRBJ1-1; D may be TRBD1 (5 bases). TRBV23-1 qualifies as an ORF whose function is uncertain. Between the trimmed V and J ends, which lost 4 bases and 4 bases, there was a span of 19 bases. The CDR3 loop spans 16 amino acids. CDR3 sequence reads: CASSRFQTAKGTEAFF. CDR3 DNA sequence: TGCGCCAGCAGTCGCTTTCAGACAGCGAAAGGCACTGAAGCTTTCTTT.

V gene TRBV6-5 combines with J gene TRBJ1-1; D remains unclear. Trimming shortened V by 11 bases and J by 1 base, and 5 bases separated the two germline ends. From germline, CDR1 is MNHEY and CDR2 SVGAGI. The CDR3 has 10 amino acids. Here the CDR3 reads CASSNTEAFF. The CDR3 DNA reads as TGTGCCTCCTCGAACACTGAAGCTTTCTTT.

This clone has just one count. The chain is built from TRBV5-1 and TRBJ1-1, with TRBD1 as a possible D gene (6 bases). Trimming removed 0 bases at V and 4 bases at J, with 13 bases between. The length of the CDR3 is 15 residues. Germline CDR1 and CDR2: SGHRS and YFSETQ. CDR3 sequence (DNA): TGCGCCAGCAGCTTGGCAGGGGACACCGGCACTGAAGCTTTCTTT. The encoded protein is CASSLAGDTGTEAFF.

The chain uses TRBV6-6 and TRBJ1-5; maybe TRBD1 (5 bases). The V and J ends lost 5 bases and 5 bases respectively, with 10 bases between them. There are 13 residues in the CDR3. Germline-derived CDR1 and CDR2 are MNHNY and SVGAGI (reference sequence). This chain's CDR3 is CASSPQGYQPQHF. The DNA of the CDR3 is TGTGCCAGCAGTCCCCAGGGATATCAGCCCCAGCATTTT.

The chain has TRBV28 and TRBJ1-5; perhaps TRBD1 as D (6 bases). The ends were cut back, 2 bases at V and 0 bases at J, with 23 bases in the middle. The V gene's germline CDR1 is MDHEN and CDR2 SYDVKM. This CDR3 has 20 amino acids. The CDR3 coding sequence is TGTGCCAGCAGTTTAGTAAAGGGTGCAGGGGTAGTGAGTAGCAATCAGCCCCAGCATTTT. Protein product: CASSLVKGAGVVSSNQPQHF.

V gene TRBV6-2 or TRBV6-3 combines with J gene TRBJ2-1; D might be TRBD2 (5 bases). Germline V lookup: CDR1 MNHEY, CDR2 SVGEGT. Trimming removed 2 bases at V and 10 bases at J, with 9 bases between. This CDR3 is built from 12 residues. The CDR3 loop is CASSYTSGEQFF. CDR3 bases: TGTGCCAGCAGTTACACTAGTGGCGAGCAGTTCTTC.

The chain couples TRBV3-1 (or the pseudogene TRBV3-2) to TRBJ1-2; TRBD1 might be the D (6 bases). Germline V gene sequence: CDR1 LGHDT, CDR2 YNNKEL (reference sequence). The V gene lost 7 bases and the J gene lost 4 bases, with 13 bases spanning the gap. The CDR3 spans 13 residues. The DNA for the CDR3 is TGTGCCAGCACCGACAGGAGGAGCTATGGCTACACCTTC. Protein: CASTDRRSYGYTF.

This chain connects TRBV7-9 to TRBJ1-6; D remains unclear. Germline V lookup: CDR1 SEHNR, CDR2 FQNEAQ (reference sequence). This CDR3 is built from 14 residues. Trimming pared 4 bases from V and 8 bases from J, leaving 12 bases between. CDR3 protein: CASSSTKIHSPLHF. The CDR3 coding sequence is TGTGCCAGCAGCTCCACAAAAATCCATTCACCCCTCCACTTT.

This chain joins TRBV5-4 and TRBJ1-2; 8 bases align to TRBD1. Germline V gene data show CDR1 as SGHNT and CDR2 as YYREEE (reference sequence). This CDR3 comprises 13 residues. J was trimmed by 7 bases and V by 6 bases; bases with no gene match: 8. CDR3 loop: CASTDTGGIGYTF. Written as DNA, the CDR3 is TGTGCCAGCACCGACACAGGGGGAATTGGCTACACCTTC.